Listed here is a single T cell receptor beta chain. CD4+ naive, central memory, regulatory and stem cell-like memory cells were sorted via CD45RO/CCR7/CD25/CD127/CD95/CD27. The CDR3 consists of 14 residues. V lost 7 bases to trimming and J lost 3 bases; unmatched junction nucleotides: 6. Per germline, CDR1 SQVTM and CDR2 ANQGSEA. What was sequenced were expressed TCRB transcripts, since all of the isolated RNA had been reverse transcribed. Samples of naive, central memory and regulatory T cells yielded a mean of about 3.7 million reads. Assay: immunoSEQ multiplex PCR; the TCRdb copy retains only in-frame clones and omits some. The repertoire includes approximately 400,000 clones, around 16% of them detected once, and under 0.02% sits in the top ten. This record comes from a study of beta chain features in type 1 diabetes.

Source material: naive CD4+ T cells from blood. The chain couples TRBV29-1 to TRBJ2-3; 11 bases fit TRBD1. The clonotype was recovered from a woman aged 18-29 years in good health. The CDR3: CSALGDRGTDTQYF. The CDR3 bases are TGCAGCGCATTAGGGGACAGGGGGACAGATACGCAGTATTTT.